The T cell receptor (beta chain) under discussion was sequenced for a study of shared clonotypes between healthy human individuals. Study results and caveats: Clonotype sharing among donors likely depends on sequencing depth.

This CDR3 comprises 16 residues. Per the germline V gene, CDR1 is MGHRA and CDR2 is YSYEKL. Trimming removed 1 base from V and 5 bases from J; junction bases left unmatched: 9. Sorted-subset replicate PCR reactions were performed with around 210 ng DNA, corresponding to roughly 30,000 T cell genomes. Sequenced by immunoSEQ multiplex PCR; TCRdb stores in-frame clones only, minus some. The sample carries approximately 590,000 clones, less than 97% recorded once. Only CD45RO-negative cells positively selected for CCR7 counted as naive CD8 cells, so terminally differentiated effector memory CD45RA+ cells were excluded. In regard to this clone: Antigen specificity is unknown.

This chain uses TRBV4-1 with TRBJ2-5, with 8 positions matching TRBD2. Material for sequencing was naive CD8+ T cells sorted from blood. The sequence derives from a woman in her 30s in good health. CDR3: CASSQVAGTSVETQYF. The CDR3 region has the DNA TGCGCCAGCAGCCAAGTAGCCGGGACTAGTGTGGAGACCCAGTACTTC.